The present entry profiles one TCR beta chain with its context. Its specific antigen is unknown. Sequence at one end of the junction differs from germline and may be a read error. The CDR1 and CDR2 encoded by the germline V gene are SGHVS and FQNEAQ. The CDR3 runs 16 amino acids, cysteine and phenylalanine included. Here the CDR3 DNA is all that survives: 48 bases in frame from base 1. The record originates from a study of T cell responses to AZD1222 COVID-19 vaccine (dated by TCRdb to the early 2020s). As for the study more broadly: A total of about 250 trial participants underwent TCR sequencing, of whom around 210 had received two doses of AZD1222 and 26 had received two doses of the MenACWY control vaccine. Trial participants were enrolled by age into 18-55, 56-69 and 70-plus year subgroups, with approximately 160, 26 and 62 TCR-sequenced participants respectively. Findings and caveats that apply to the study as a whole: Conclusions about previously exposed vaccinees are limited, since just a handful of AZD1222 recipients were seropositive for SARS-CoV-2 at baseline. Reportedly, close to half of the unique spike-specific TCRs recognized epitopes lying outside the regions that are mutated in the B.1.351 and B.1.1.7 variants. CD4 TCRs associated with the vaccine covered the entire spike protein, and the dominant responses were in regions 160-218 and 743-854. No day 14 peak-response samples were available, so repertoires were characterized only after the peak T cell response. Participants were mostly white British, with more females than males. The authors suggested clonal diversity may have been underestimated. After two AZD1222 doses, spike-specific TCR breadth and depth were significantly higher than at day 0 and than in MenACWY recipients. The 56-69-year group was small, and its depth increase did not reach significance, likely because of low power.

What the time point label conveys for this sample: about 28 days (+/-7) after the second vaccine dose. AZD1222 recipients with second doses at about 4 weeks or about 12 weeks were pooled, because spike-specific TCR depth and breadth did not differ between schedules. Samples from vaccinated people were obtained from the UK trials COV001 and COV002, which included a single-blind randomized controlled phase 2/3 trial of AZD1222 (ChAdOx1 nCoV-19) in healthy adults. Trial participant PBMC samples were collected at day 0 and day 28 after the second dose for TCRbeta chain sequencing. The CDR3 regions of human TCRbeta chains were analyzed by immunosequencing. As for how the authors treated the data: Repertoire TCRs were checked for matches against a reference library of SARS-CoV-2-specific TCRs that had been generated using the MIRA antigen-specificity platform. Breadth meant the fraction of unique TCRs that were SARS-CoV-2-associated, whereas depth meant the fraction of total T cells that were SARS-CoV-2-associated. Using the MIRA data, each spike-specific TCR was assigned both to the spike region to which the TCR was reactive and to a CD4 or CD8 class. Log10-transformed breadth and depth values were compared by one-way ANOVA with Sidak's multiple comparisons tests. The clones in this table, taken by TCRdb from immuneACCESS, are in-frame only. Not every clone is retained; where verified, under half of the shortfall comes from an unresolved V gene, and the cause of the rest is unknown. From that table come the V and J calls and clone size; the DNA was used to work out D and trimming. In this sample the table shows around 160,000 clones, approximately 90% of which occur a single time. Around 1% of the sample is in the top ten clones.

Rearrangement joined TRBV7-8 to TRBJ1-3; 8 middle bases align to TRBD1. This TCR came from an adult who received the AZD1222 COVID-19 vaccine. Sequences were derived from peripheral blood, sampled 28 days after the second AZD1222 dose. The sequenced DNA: TGTGCCAGCAGTTTAGACCAGGGGGCTCGGAGAAACACCATATATTTT. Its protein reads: CASSLDQGARRNTIYF.